The T cell receptor (beta chain) described here comes from a study of blood T cell repertoires in COVID-19. Study-level information: Italy, Spain and the United States were the sources of the convalescent and acute COVID-19 samples. PBMCs, B-cell-depleted T cells, or T cells provided the cDNA or gDNA that made up the material.

This clone was picked up one time. This CDR3 has 16 amino acids. Per the original methods: Amplified reference gene primers provided the basis for estimating nucleated cell counts. Repertoires were generated with immunoSEQ multiplex PCR, while TCRdb's copy carries only in-frame clones and drops some. The V and J calls and clone size come from that table; D and trimming were worked out from the DNA. The sample records about 93,000 clones, over 85% being singletons. The sequencing input was peripheral blood. This chain connects TRBV21-1 to TRBJ2-5; the D segment call TRBD1 is taken from the table without a DNA check. TRBV21-1 is an annotated pseudogene. The origin of this receptor is a man over 45 with acute or convalescent COVID-19. CDR3 in DNA: TGTGCCAGATACCGGGACAGGGGGCCCTACCAAGAGACCCAGTACTTC. It encodes CARYRDRGPYQETQYF.